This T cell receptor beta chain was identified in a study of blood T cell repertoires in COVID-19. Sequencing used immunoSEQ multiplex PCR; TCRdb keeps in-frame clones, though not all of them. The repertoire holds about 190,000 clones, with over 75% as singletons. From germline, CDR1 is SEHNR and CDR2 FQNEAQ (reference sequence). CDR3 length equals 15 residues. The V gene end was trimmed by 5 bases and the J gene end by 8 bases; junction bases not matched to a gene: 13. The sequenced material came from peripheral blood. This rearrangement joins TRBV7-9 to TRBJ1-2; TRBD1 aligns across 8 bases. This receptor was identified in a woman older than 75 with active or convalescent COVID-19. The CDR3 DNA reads TGTGCCAGCAGCGAAGATGGGACAGGCATGTGGGGCTACACCTTC. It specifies CASSEDGTGMWGYTF.